The 19 T cell receptor beta chains below come from one sample, sequenced in a study of shared clonotypes between healthy human individuals. In the naive CD8 group, cells lacked CD45RO and were positively selected for CCR7, so terminally differentiated effector memory CD45RA+ cells were left out. TCRdb keeps only in-frame clones here, not all; method: immunoSEQ multiplex PCR. This table holds roughly 1,800,000 clones, approximately 94% found once. Sequenced: naive CD8+ T cells sorted from blood. These receptor sequences come from a man in his late teens or twenties in good health.

The chain links TRBV6-5 to TRBJ1-2; TRBD1 agrees at 9 bases. Germline V gives CDR1 MNHEY, CDR2 SVGAGI. The CDR3 has 14 residues. Germline trimming cut 4 bases from V and 6 bases from J; bases unmatched to any gene: 6. CDR3 sequence reads: CASSSITGGDGYTF. In DNA, the CDR3 is TGTGCCAGCAGTTCTATCACAGGGGGCGATGGCTACACCTTC.

The gene calls are TRBV27 and TRBJ2-1; 8 bases are shared with TRBD2. Germline V gene data show CDR1 as MNHEY and CDR2 as SMNVEV (reference sequence). Trimming removed 2 bases from V and 4 bases from J; junction bases left unmatched: 4. The CDR3 is made up of 15 amino acids. This chain's CDR3 is CASSLISSGYNEQFF. CDR3 nucleotides: TGTGCCAGCAGTTTAATCTCTAGCGGGTACAATGAGCAGTTCTTC.

The chain is built from TRBV10-3 and TRBJ1-2; perhaps TRBD1 as D (6 bases). This CDR3 has 12 residues. Trimming pared 7 bases from V and 5 bases from J, leaving 11 bases between. The germline CDR1 and CDR2 sequences are ENHRY and SYGVKD. CDR3 region: CAITEDSYGYTF. CDR3 bases: TGTGCCATCACCGAGGACAGTTATGGCTACACCTTC.

This chain connects TRBV4-1 to TRBJ2-7; D is possibly TRBD1 (5 bases). There are 15 residues in the CDR3. The germline gives CDR1 MGHRA, CDR2 YSYEKL. V was clipped by 2 bases and J by 4 bases, with 15 bases between them. The CDR3 nucleotides read TGCGCCAGCAGCCAAAATCCCACAGGTGCGTACGAGCAGTACTTC. Its protein product is CASSQNPTGAYEQYF.

V usage is TRBV14 and J usage is TRBJ1-2; no definite D call. Between the trimmed V and J ends, which lost 0 bases and 4 bases, there was a span of 6 bases. This CDR3 is built from 13 residues. Germline CDR1 SGHDN, CDR2 FVKESK. This CDR3 is CASSQDSAYGYTF. The DNA for the CDR3 is TGTGCCAGCAGCCAAGATAGCGCCTATGGCTACACCTTC.

This clone appeared a single time. This sequence joins TRBV19 and TRBJ2-5; D gene unclear. The V gene's germline CDR1 is LNHDA and CDR2 SQIVND (reference sequence). V lost 9 bases and J lost 5, with 19 bases in between. The CDR3 has 14 residues. The CDR3 bases are TGTGCCAGCCACTCCTTCTCGGGTGGCGAGACCCAGTACTTC. Its protein is CASHSFSGGETQYF.

J is TRBJ1-5 and V is TRBV7-2; D is unclear. The V end was cut by 3 bases, the J end by 0 bases, with 9 bases between. Germline V lookup: CDR1 SGHTA, CDR2 FQGNSA. This CDR3 has 15 amino acids. CDR3 nucleotides: TGTGCCAGCAGCTTGACGGTTTATAGCAATCAGCCCCAGCATTTT. This gives the protein CASSLTVYSNQPQHF.

Only one count was recorded for this clone. The chain employs TRBV28 and TRBJ1-5, with D unclear. The CDR3 is made up of 14 amino acids. Germline CDR1 is MDHEN and CDR2 is SYDVKM. The V gene lost 7 bases and the J gene lost 0 bases, with 10 bases spanning the gap. The CDR3 sequence: CASNQEYSNQPQHF. The CDR3 coding sequence is TGTGCCAGCAACCAGGAGTATAGCAATCAGCCCCAGCATTTT.

This sequence joins TRBV11-2 and TRBJ2-5; the match to TRBD2 covers 11 bases. V shed 2 bases, J shed 4 bases, and the junction held 6 bases outside the gene matches. The germline V gene has CDR1 SGHAT and CDR2 FQNNGV. This CDR3 region has 16 residues. CDR3 amino acids: CASSLLAGGRGETQYF. The DNA of the CDR3 is TGTGCCAGCAGCTTACTAGCGGGAGGCCGGGGAGAGACCCAGTACTTC.

This clone was found once. The rearrangement joins TRBV25-1 to TRBJ2-1, with D possibly matching TRBD2 (6 bases). The length of the CDR3 is 12 residues. Germline V gene lookup returns CDR1 MGHDK and CDR2 SYGVNS. V lost 7 bases and J 4 bases, leaving 8 bases between the germline ends. The CDR3 is CASNSGYNEQFF. Here the CDR3 DNA reads TGTGCCAGCAATAGCGGTTACAATGAGCAGTTCTTC.

V gene TRBV5-4 combines with J gene TRBJ2-7; D tentatively fits TRBD1 or TRBD2 (5 bases each). V lost 0 bases, J lost 3 bases, and 13 bases lay in between. The CDR3 consists of 15 residues. Germline CDR1 and CDR2: SGHNT and YYREEE (reference sequence). CDR3 amino acids: CASSLVGTSVYEQYF. The CDR3 DNA is TGTGCCAGCAGCTTGGTGGGGACGTCGGTCTACGAGCAGTACTTC. The full variable domain, completed using reference TRBV5-4 and TRBJ2-7, is ETGVTQSPTHLIKTRGQQVTLRCSSQSGHNTVSWYQQALGQGPQFIFQYYREEENGRGNFPPRFSGLQFPNYSSELNVNALELDDSALYLCASSLVGTSVYEQYFGPGTRLTVT.

The rearrangement joins TRBV27 to TRBJ1-6; D not resolved. This CDR3 contains 10 residues. V was pared by 10 bases and J by 7 bases, with 5 bases between. The germline CDR1 and CDR2 sequences are MNHEY and SMNVEV (reference sequence). For the CDR3, the DNA is TGTGCCATTATGAATTCACCCCTCCACTTT. Translating it yields CAIMNSPLHF.

This clone was detected only once. The CDR3 sequence is CASSQGLAGHNEQFF. Written as DNA, the CDR3 is TGTGCCAGCAGCCAGGGGCTAGCGGGGCACAATGAGCAGTTCTTC. This sequence joins TRBV7-3 and TRBJ2-1, with TRBD2 matching 9 bases. This CDR3 region has 15 residues. V shed 5 bases, J shed 5 bases, and the junction held 7 bases outside the gene matches. CDR1 and CDR2 (germline): SGHTA, FQGTGA. Full variable domain (missing parts from reference TRBV7-3 and TRBJ2-1): GAGVSQTPSNKVTEKGKYVELRCDPISGHTALYWYRQSLGQGPEFLIYFQGTGAADDSGLPNDRFFAVRPEGSVSTLKIQRTERGDSAVYLCASSQGLAGHNEQFFGPGTRLTVL.

The chain is built from TRBV14 and TRBJ1-3; 7 bases are shared with TRBD1. Trimming removed 3 bases from V and 0 bases from J; junction bases left unmatched: 14. The CDR3 consists of 19 residues. CDR1 and CDR2 (germline): SGHDN, FVKESK. The CDR3 region has the DNA TGTGCCAGCAGCCATATAAGTTCCACAGGGGACCGCTCTGGAAACACCATATATTTT. Translation gives CASSHISSTGDRSGNTIYF.

The CDR3 here is CASSSWEVSYEQYF. Here the CDR3 DNA reads TGCGCCAGCAGCTCCTGGGAGGTATCCTACGAGCAGTACTTC. The V gene is TRBV5-1, the J gene TRBJ2-7; tentatively, D is TRBD2 (6 bases). The CDR3 covers 14 residues. CDR1 is SGHRS and CDR2 is YFSETQ in the germline V gene. V was trimmed by 3 bases and J by 1 base, leaving 11 bases between them.

The rearrangement joins TRBV7-9 to TRBJ2-1; 11 nucleotides line up with TRBD1. CDR1 and CDR2 from the germline V gene are SEHNR and FQNEAQ (reference sequence). Losses at the gene ends were 6 bases for V and 6 bases for J; bases not matched to a gene: 7. There are 15 residues in the CDR3. Here the CDR3 DNA reads TGTGCCAGCAGGCCACCGGGACAGGGGGTCAATGAGCAGTTCTTC. It specifies CASRPPGQGVNEQFF.

The rearrangement joins TRBV9 to TRBJ2-3; D perhaps matches TRBD2 (6 bases). Germline V gene lookup returns CDR1 SGDLS and CDR2 YYNGEE. The CDR3 spans 14 residues. The germline V and J ends were trimmed by 0 bases and 2 bases, with 7 bases remaining between them. This CDR3 is CASSVGTITDTQYF. DNA of the CDR3: TGTGCCAGCAGCGTAGGGACTATCACAGATACGCAGTATTTT.

The rearrangement links TRBV11-2 to TRBJ1-3; tentative D call: TRBD1 (6 bases). V lost 6 bases and J lost 8, with 20 bases in between. The CDR3 length is 15 residues. CDR1 is SGHAT, CDR2 FQNNGV, per germline. The CDR3, as DNA: TGTGCCAGCAGGCGAGCACAGGGTACGTCGGACACCATATATTTT. It specifies CASRRAQGTSDTIYF.

This CDR3 reads CASSSSTLSSYNEQFF. DNA for the CDR3: TGTGCCAGCAGCTCTTCGACCCTCAGCTCCTACAATGAGCAGTTCTTC. The genes are TRBV5-4 and TRBJ2-1; D is unresolved. CDR1 and CDR2 from the germline V gene are SGHNT and YYREEE (reference sequence). V was clipped by 3 bases and J by 0 bases, with 13 bases between them. CDR3 size: 16 residues. The variable domain in full, with the rest retrieved from reference TRBV5-4 and TRBJ2-1, is ETGVTQSPTHLIKTRGQQVTLRCSSQSGHNTVSWYQQALGQGPQFIFQYYREEENGRGNFPPRFSGLQFPNYSSELNVNALELDDSALYLCASSSSTLSSYNEQFFGPGTRLTVL.